This T cell receptor beta chain was identified during a study of vaccination and CD4 T cells after COVID-19. Study-level points and caveats: Convalescent patients were relatively few, and early post-infection timepoints were missing.

Cultured CD4+ T-cell DNA underwent Oncomine TCR Beta short-read sequencing. Extraction of genomic DNA was performed on cultured CD4+ T cells. TCRdb processed the PCR reads anew with MiXCR; each CDR3 protein has one entry. The sample lists just under 10,000 distinct CDR3 sequences; about 35% were seen once. Stated treatment: roughly ten-day PBMC culture with coronavirus spike peptide pools or control peptides (ViraFEST assay). These CD4+ T cells came from an unexposed donor, sampled before the COVID-19 pandemic (2011-2018). Expansion of antigen-specific T cells with peptide pools by ViraFEST preceded sequencing of TCRs. Both SARS-CoV-2 S/N and four cold-coronavirus spikes were used, cells permitting, to probe CD4+ T cells of unexposed donors. This clonotype appeared a few times. Its target is unknown. Sample: CD4+ T cells from blood, cultured in vitro. This clonotype was sampled from a human donor in good health.

CDR3 bases: TGTGCCACCAGTGATCCCGGGGGCACAGGGGGCGGCGGGGAGCTGTTTTTT. Its translation is CATSDPGGTGGGGELFF. The V gene is TRBV24-1, the J gene TRBJ2-2; TRBD1 matches at 9 bases. CDR1 and CDR2 from the germline V gene are KGHDR and SFDVKD. The V segment lost 3 bases and the J segment 7 bases; nucleotides outside the gene matches: 11. CDR3 length equals 17 residues.